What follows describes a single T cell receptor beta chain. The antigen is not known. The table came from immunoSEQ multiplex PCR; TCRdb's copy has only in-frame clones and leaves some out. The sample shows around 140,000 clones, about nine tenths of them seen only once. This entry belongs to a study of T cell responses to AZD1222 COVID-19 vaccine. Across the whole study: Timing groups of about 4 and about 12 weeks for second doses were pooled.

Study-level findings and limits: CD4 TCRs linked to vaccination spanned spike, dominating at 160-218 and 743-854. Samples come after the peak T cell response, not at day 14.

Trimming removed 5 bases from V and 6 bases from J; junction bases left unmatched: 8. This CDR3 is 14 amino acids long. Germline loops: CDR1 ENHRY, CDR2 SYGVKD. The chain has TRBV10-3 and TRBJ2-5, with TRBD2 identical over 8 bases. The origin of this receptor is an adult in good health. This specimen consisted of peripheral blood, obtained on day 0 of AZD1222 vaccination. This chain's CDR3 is CAISTGGGSKTQYF. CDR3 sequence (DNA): TGTGCCATCAGTACAGGCGGGGGGTCGAAGACCCAGTACTTC.